The text below deals with one T cell receptor (beta chain). Its recognized antigen is unknown. Base qualities were left out, and no much larger clone turns up one base away. The data derive from a study of shared clonotypes between healthy human individuals (dated by TCRdb to the early 2020s). Describing the broader study: The cohort comprised a couple of women and a few men aged 18 to 49 years. Libraries were prepared and TCR repertoires were sequenced by different laboratories using diverse techniques, in order to increase sequencing depth and limit assay-specific biases. Per donor, leukapheresis produced somewhere between about 0.85 and 8.9 billion PBMCs. For each donor, three plates each were used for CD4 naive and CD4 memory, two plates were used for CD8 naive, and one plate was used for CD8 memory. Blood TCR repertoires of five healthy adults were deeply sequenced to estimate repertoire size and the extent of clonotype sharing between individuals.

Findings and caveats that apply to the study as a whole: Based on pairwise subsampling, the degree of clonotype sharing among donors was expected to be affected by sequencing depth. Sampling was restricted to blood, and TCR repertoires in tissue are likely to differ from TCR repertoires in blood. Approximately 5% of naive CD4, 3.5% of naive CD8, 2.3% of memory CD4, and about 0.4% of memory CD8 clonotypes were shared across a few donors. The genetic and exposure-history diversity represented was limited by the small number of donors. Estimated clonotype richness was generally larger for naive than for memory subsets. Compared with non-shared clonotypes, clonotypes shared by all four sorted-subset donors had higher generation probabilities. Incomplete sequencing was indicated by rarefaction of sorted-subset datasets, despite the large sequencing depth.

The donors were healthy, HIV-negative adults who had no recently reported acute infections or vaccinations. Every donor was a Caucasian adult living in Nashville, Tennessee, USA. CD8 memory samples consisted of magnetically selected CD45RO+ cells combined with CCR7-negative CD45RA+ effector memory (TemRA) cells. Blood was collected by leukapheresis, and PBMCs were isolated by Ficoll-Histopaque density gradient centrifugation and then cryopreserved in liquid nitrogen vapor phase. Purity and quantity of every magnetically sorted T cell population were checked by analytical flow cytometry. Each sorted fraction had its genomic DNA isolated and then quantified by UV absorbance on a Nanodrop 2000c. Using the deep immunoSEQ assay, TCR CDR3 regions were amplified from genomic DNA by multiplex PCR. For each cell subset, the extracted genomic DNA was distributed evenly across all wells of several immunoSEQ 96-well plates, and each plate served as one replicate. For sorted subsets, each replicate PCR was loaded with approximately 0.2 ug genomic DNA, equivalent to approximately 33,000 T cell genomes. Purified libraries were quantified with a Qubit 3.0 fluorometer, sized on a Bioanalyzer 2100, and re-quantified with the KAPA Library Quantification kit. Every immunoSEQ 96-well plate was sequenced on a dedicated single-read 150-cycle Illumina NextSeq 550 flow cell. The authors' pipeline ran thus. Because only junctional sequences without quality scores were contained in the immunoSEQ output, filtering matching that applied to full-length reads could not be performed. To assign V/J genes and CDR3, sequences were annotated using PyIR, a Python wrapper for IgBLAST v1.9, with IMGT germline references. Reads were removed for weak V/J assignments (E-value above 1e-6), missing CDR3, stop codons, out-of-frame junctions, or ambiguous translated residues. V3J clonotypes were defined as sequences sharing an identical inferred V gene, J gene, and CDR3 amino acid sequence. The percentage overlap between two repertoires was calculated by dividing the number of shared unique clonotypes by the size of the smaller repertoire. Richness of each repertoire was evaluated using RTK rarefaction, the Chao1 estimator, and Recon v2.1 estimates of unobserved clonotypes. Generation probabilities were computed with OLGA for all TCRbeta clonotypes obtained by the gDNA method from a few donors. The table comes from immuneACCESS by way of TCRdb, which keeps in-frame sequences with V and J called. Part of the clones is missing from these tables; in studies checked, under half for an unresolved V gene and the rest for unknown reasons. For V, J and clone size, that table is used; D and trimming come from the DNA. This sample has about 380,000 clones in its table, and around 96% of those were observed once. Jointly, the top ten make up 0.32% of the sample.

Sequenced: memory CD8+ T cells sorted from blood. In light of the paper, this sample's cell subset or site label describes: CD45RO+ cells pooled with CCR7-negative TemRA cells. The clonotype was recovered from a man aged 30 to 45 in good health.

Here is the DNA: TGTGCCAGCGGAGGAACAGATACGCAGTATTTT. Protein translation: CASGGTDTQYF. The chain is assembled from TRBV4-2 and TRBJ2-3; the D gene is perhaps TRBD2, on 5 matching bases. Looking up the germline V gene yields CDR1 LGHNA and CDR2 YNFKEQ. From the cysteine up to the phenylalanine, the CDR3 has a length of 11 residues. Left in the record is the CDR3 DNA by itself, 33 bases read in frame from the first base. V loses 8 bases of germline sequence and J loses 3 bases, and the interval between the two ends is 6 bases.